This TCR beta chain was observed in a study of T cell responses to AZD1222 COVID-19 vaccine. Study details: Timing groups of about 4 and about 12 weeks for second doses were pooled. Study-level points and caveats: The donors showed a predominance of white British ancestry and of females, with possible underestimation of clonal diversity. Every sample of the repertoires postdated the peak T cell response. Only a handful of AZD1222 recipients, roughly six in all, had baseline seropositivity.

Comment on this clone: Its antigen is undetermined.

Trimming took 3 bases from V and 6 from J, leaving 11 bases between them. The germline gives CDR1 LNHDA, CDR2 SQIVND (reference sequence). This CDR3 has 13 amino acids. Sequencing used immunoSEQ multiplex PCR; TCRdb keeps in-frame clones, though not all of them. The table lists 100,000 to 130,000 clones, 87% of them singletons. The rearrangement joins TRBV19 to TRBJ1-2, with D perhaps TRBD1 (5 bases). Sequenced here: peripheral blood, sampled on day 0 of AZD1222 vaccination. The sequence was collected from an adult in good health. The CDR3 region is CASSMGRVNGYTF. DNA of the CDR3: TGTGCCAGTAGTATGGGCAGGGTGAATGGCTACACCTTC.